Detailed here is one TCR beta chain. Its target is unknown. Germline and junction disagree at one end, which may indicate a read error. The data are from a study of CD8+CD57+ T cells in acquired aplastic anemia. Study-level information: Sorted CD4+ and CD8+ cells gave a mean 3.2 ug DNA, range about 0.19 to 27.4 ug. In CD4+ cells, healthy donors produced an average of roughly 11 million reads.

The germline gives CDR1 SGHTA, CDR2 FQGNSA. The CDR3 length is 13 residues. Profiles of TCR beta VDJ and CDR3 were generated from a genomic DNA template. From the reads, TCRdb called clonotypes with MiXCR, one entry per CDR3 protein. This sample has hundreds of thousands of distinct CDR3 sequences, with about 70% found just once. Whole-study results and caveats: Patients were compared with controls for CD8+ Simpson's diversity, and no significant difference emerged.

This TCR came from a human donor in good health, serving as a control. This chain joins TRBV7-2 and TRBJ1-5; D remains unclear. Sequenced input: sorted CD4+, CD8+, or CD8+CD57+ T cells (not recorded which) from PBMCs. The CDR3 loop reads CASSLERAGHEHF. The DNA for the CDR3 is TGTGCCAGTAGCTTAGAGCGCGCGGGCCACGAGCATTTT.